The source of this T cell receptor beta chain is a study of T-cell reconstitution after alpha-beta-depleted transplantation in children. General study points: Newly produced T cells mostly accounted for T-cell counts and diversity one year post-transplant. The study reportedly traced alpha-beta T cells about two months after transplant to several hundred expanded graft clones. High day-60 TCRbeta diversity in some patients came from surviving recipient T cells and thymic progenitors.

As regards this clonotype: Its antigen is not known.

TCRbeta library preparation incorporated unique molecular identifiers. One entry per CDR3 protein results from TCRdb running MiXCR on the PCR reads. The sample lists around 80,000 distinct CDR3 sequences, 15% to 20% occurring once. The V gene's germline CDR1 is DFQATT and CDR2 SNEGSKA (reference sequence). V dropped 3 bases and J dropped 4 bases, with 7 bases sitting between them. The CDR3 spans 12 residues. The TCR was taken from a male patient aged 2-10 years who had a stem cell transplant for acute lymphoblastic leukemia, so the T cells may come from the graft donor. V and J are TRBV20-1 and TRBJ1-5; possibly TRBD1 for D (6 bases). Sample: PBMCs, mostly from graft donor cells, taken 360 days after TCRalphabeta/CD19-depleted stem cell transplant. For the CDR3, the DNA is TGCAGTGCTAGGGGGGCAAATCAGCCCCAGCATTTT. Its protein is CSARGANQPQHF.